Below are 21 T cell receptor beta chains sequenced from a single sample in a study of beta chain features in type 1 diabetes. Expressed TCRB transcripts were sequenced because the entire RNA isolate underwent reverse transcription. Profiled with immunoSEQ multiplex PCR; TCRdb holds only in-frame clones, not every one. The sample lists under 300,000 clones, roughly 8% occurring once. The sequenced material came from central memory CD4+ T cells from blood. The origin of the receptors is a woman aged 18-30 years in good health.

This clone appeared a few times. The chain joins TRBV20-1 to TRBJ1-1, with a tentative D call TRBD1 (6 bases). CDR1 DFQATT and CDR2 SNEGSKA come from the germline V gene (reference sequence). The V and J ends lost 6 bases and 11 bases respectively, with 16 bases between them. The CDR3 covers 11 residues. The DNA for the CDR3 is TGCAGTGCCCCTTGGGGGACATCGGCTTTCTTT. Encoded protein: CSAPWGTSAFF.

This clone was recorded a few times. The rearrangement links TRBV10-3 to TRBJ2-5; the D gene is possibly TRBD1 (6 bases). CDR1 and CDR2 (germline): ENHRY, SYGVKD. With 2 bases removed from V and 3 bases from J, the gap between germline ends came to 13 bases. The CDR3 extends over 15 amino acids. The CDR3 region is CAISERPGAEETQYF. CDR3 in DNA: TGTGCCATCAGTGAGAGGCCAGGGGCCGAAGAGACCCAGTACTTC.

The chain carries TRBV18 and TRBJ2-7, with D tentatively TRBD1 or TRBD2 (5 bases each). The ends were cut back, 5 bases at V and 2 bases at J, with 19 bases in the middle. The CDR3 runs to 16 residues. Germline values: CDR1 KGHSH, CDR2 LQKENI. CDR3 in amino acids: CASSTNGPGTTYEQYV. In nucleotides, the CDR3 is TGTGCCAGCTCAACAAACGGACCAGGGACCACCTACGAGCAGTACGTC.

In its sample, this clone was seen a few times. The chain joins TRBV29-1 to TRBJ1-3; maybe TRBD1 (5 bases). CDR1 and CDR2 from the germline V gene are SQVTM and ANQGSEA. The CDR3 runs 14 residues. V lost 4 bases and J 1 base, leaving 11 bases between the germline ends. The CDR3 here is CSVGGSGSGNTIYF. DNA for the CDR3: TGCAGCGTTGGGGGGAGCGGGTCTGGAAACACCATATATTTT.

The sample holds a few counts of this clone. The V call is TRBV5-1, the J call TRBJ2-5; D not certain. Germline V gene sequence: CDR1 SGHRS, CDR2 YFSETQ. The V gene lost 2 bases and the J gene lost 2 bases, with 10 bases spanning the gap. This CDR3 has 14 amino acids. CDR3 in amino acids: CASSLMGRQETQYF. The DNA for the CDR3 is TGCGCCAGCAGCTTAATGGGCCGGCAAGAGACCCAGTACTTC. Combining the CDR3 with reference TRBV5-1 and TRBJ2-5 gives the whole variable domain KAGVTQTPRYLIKTRGQQVTLSCSPISGHRSVSWYQQTPGQGLQFLFEYFSETQRNKGNFPGRFSGRQFSNSRSEMNVSTLELGDSALYLCASSLMGRQETQYFGPGTRLLVL.

This clone was seen repeatedly, ten times or more. This sequence joins TRBV7-6 and TRBJ2-1, with 8 bases lining up with TRBD1. The CDR3 loop spans 18 amino acids. Germline CDR1 is SGHVS and CDR2 is FNYEAQ. The ends lost 5 bases at V and 0 bases at J; junction bases unmatched: 12. CDR3 in amino acids: CASSRGAGGASSYNEQFF. The CDR3 DNA reads as TGTGCCAGCAGCCGAGGGGCAGGGGGCGCGAGCTCCTACAATGAGCAGTTCTTC. Full variable domain (rest looked up from reference TRBV7-6 and TRBJ2-1): GAGVSQSPRYKVTKRGQDVALRCDPISGHVSLYWYRQALGQGPEFLTYFNYEAQQDKSGLPNDRFSAERPEGSISTLTIQRTEQRDSAMYRCASSRGAGGASSYNEQFFGPGTRLTVL.

This clone was seen a few times. V usage is TRBV19 and J usage is TRBJ1-1; D perhaps matches TRBD1 (5 bases). CDR3 length: 15 residues. Germline V gene lookup returns CDR1 LNHDA and CDR2 SQIVND (reference sequence). The V and J ends lost 6 bases and 2 bases respectively, with 16 bases between them. The CDR3 sequence is CASSRSRTSNTEAFF. The CDR3 DNA follows: TGTGCCAGTAGCCGTTCCAGGACATCCAACACTGAAGCTTTCTTT.

The V gene is TRBV6-5, the J gene TRBJ1-3, with unresolved D. V lost 5 bases and J 8 bases, leaving 10 bases between the germline ends. The CDR3 consists of 12 residues. Germline V CDR1 and CDR2: MNHEY, SVGAGI. CDR3 sequence reads: CASSPRDHTIYF. CDR3 coding DNA: TGTGCCAGCAGTCCCAGAGACCACACCATATATTTT.

The V gene is TRBV30, the J gene TRBJ1-5; 7 bases agree with TRBD1. V shed 0 bases and J 4 bases; nucleotides not matched to a gene: 12. CDR3 size: 17 residues. Germline CDR1 GTSNPN, CDR2 SVGIG (reference sequence). DNA of the CDR3: TGTGCCTGGAGTGTTGGCACCGGGGACAGTTTTAATCAGCCCCAGCATTTT. The encoded protein is CAWSVGTGDSFNQPQHF.

On this clone itself: A much larger clone differs from this one at a single base, so this may be a read error. This sequence joins TRBV7-3 and TRBJ2-3, with D unclear. CDR3 length: 13 amino acids. Germline V gene sequence: CDR1 SGHTA, CDR2 FQGTGA. V dropped 4 bases and J dropped 0 bases, with 5 bases sitting between them. CDR3 region: CASSSPSTDTQYF. The CDR3 DNA sequence: TGTGCCAGCAGCTCCCCCAGCACAGATACGCAGTATTTT.

This clone was counted at least ten times. The CDR3 sequence is CASSHGRSPLHF. CDR3 coding DNA: TGTGCCAGCAGCCACGGCCGATCACCCCTCCACTTT. V usage is TRBV7-2 and J usage is TRBJ1-6; D not certain. Trimming left V 5 bases short and J 10 bases short, with 9 bases between. Per the germline V gene, CDR1 is SGHTA and CDR2 is FQGNSA. The CDR3 runs 12 residues. The full variable domain, its missing parts supplied by reference TRBV7-2 and TRBJ1-6, is GAGVSQSPSNKVTEKGKDVELRCDPISGHTALYWYRQSLGQGLEFLIYFQGNSAPDKSGLPSDRFSAERTGGSVSTLTIQRTQQEDSAVYLCASSHGRSPLHFGNGTRLTVT.

This clone was seen only a few times. The chain employs TRBV28 and TRBJ1-4, with a tentative D call TRBD1 (5 bases). Germline assignment: CDR1 MDHEN and CDR2 SYDVKM. The CDR3 is 15 residues long. Between the trimmed V and J ends, which lost 7 bases and 5 bases, there was a span of 17 bases. The CDR3: CASKYRDVFNEKLFF. CDR3 coding DNA: TGTGCCAGCAAATACCGGGACGTATTCAATGAAAAACTGTTTTTT.

This chain links TRBV19 with TRBJ2-6, with D tentatively TRBD1 (6 bases). With 3 bases removed from V and 1 base from J, the gap between germline ends came to 10 bases. The V gene's germline CDR1 is LNHDA and CDR2 SQIVND (reference sequence). The CDR3 sequence is 16 residues long. The CDR3 DNA sequence: TGTGCCAGTAGTATGGACAGTAAATCTGGGGCCAACGTCCTGACTTTC. Amino acids: CASSMDSKSGANVLTF.

This clone occurred many times. The chain links TRBV7-7 to TRBJ2-5; D could derive from TRBD1 or TRBD2 (6 bases each). Trimming pared 4 bases from V and 2 bases from J, leaving 14 bases between. This CDR3 contains 15 residues. From germline, CDR1 is SSHAT and CDR2 FNYEAQ (reference sequence). The CDR3 protein is CASSSSGAQQETQYF. In DNA, the CDR3 is TGTGCCAGCAGCTCTTCGGGGGCACAGCAAGAGACCCAGTACTTC. Full variable domain (rest looked up from reference TRBV7-7 and TRBJ2-5): GAGVSQSPRYKVTKRGQDVTLRCDPISSHATLYWYQQALGQGPEFLTYFNYEAQPDKSGLPSDRFSAERPEGSISTLTIQRTEQRDSAMYRCASSSSGAQQETQYFGPGTRLLVL.

In its sample, this clone was seen a few times. The rearrangement links TRBV15 to TRBJ1-2; D is ambiguous. This CDR3 region has 14 residues. Germline V lookup: CDR1 LNHNV, CDR2 YYDKDF (reference sequence). V was trimmed by 1 base and J by 8 bases, leaving 14 bases between them. CDR3 in DNA: TGTGCCACCAGCAGAGGGACGGCGGTCTTCGGCTACACCTTC. Its protein is CATSRGTAVFGYTF.

This clone has ten or more counts. V gene TRBV27 combines with J gene TRBJ2-4; D possibly corresponds to TRBD2 (5 bases). Trimming shortened V by 4 bases and J by 6 bases, and 13 bases separated the two germline ends. Germline CDR1 reads MNHEY; CDR2 reads SMNVEV (reference sequence). CDR3 length equals 14 residues. The CDR3 bases are TGTGCCAGCAGTTCCTCGAGGGCCGGAAACATTCAGTACTTC. This encodes CASSSSRAGNIQYF.

The chain is built from TRBV18 and TRBJ1-1; D gene ambiguous. This CDR3 comprises 14 residues. CDR1 is KGHSH and CDR2 is LQKENI in the germline V gene. Trimming removed 6 bases at V and 0 bases at J, with 11 bases between. This CDR3 reads CASSETSMNTEAFF. The CDR3 DNA is TGTGCCAGCTCCGAGACATCGATGAACACTGAAGCTTTCTTT.

A few counts support this clone. The rearrangement joins TRBV6-5 to TRBJ2-7, with 7 bases lining up with TRBD1. Losses at the gene ends were 8 bases for V and 0 bases for J; bases not matched to a gene: 7. Germline V gives CDR1 MNHEY, CDR2 SVGAGI. CDR3 length: 14 residues. The CDR3 reads CASSQGFPSYEQYV. CDR3 coding DNA: TGTGCCAGCTCACAGGGGTTCCCCTCCTACGAGCAGTACGTC.

This clone was seen a few times. V usage is TRBV7-2 and J usage is TRBJ1-2, with 9 bases fitting TRBD1. In germline, CDR1 is SGHTA, CDR2 FQGNSA. With 5 bases clipped from V and 3 bases from J, the junction kept 13 bases outside the gene matches. The CDR3 extends over 17 amino acids. The CDR3 nucleotides are TGTGCCAGCAGCCTACCGGGACAGGGAAACTCCGACTATGGCTACACCTTC. This encodes CASSLPGQGNSDYGYTF. The variable domain in full, completed from reference TRBV7-2 and TRBJ1-2, reads GAGVSQSPSNKVTEKGKDVELRCDPISGHTALYWYRQSLGQGLEFLIYFQGNSAPDKSGLPSDRFSAERTGGSVSTLTIQRTQQEDSAVYLCASSLPGQGNSDYGYTFGSGTRLTVV.

This clone was seen a handful of times. This sequence joins TRBV6-6 and TRBJ2-4; 7 positions match TRBD1. V lost 7 bases and J lost 1; bases outside the gene matches: 10. There are 16 residues in the CDR3. From germline, CDR1 is MNHNY and CDR2 SVGAGI (reference sequence). This chain's CDR3 is CASNPTGFVAKNIQYF. The CDR3 region has the DNA TGTGCCAGCAACCCGACAGGGTTCGTGGCCAAAAACATTCAGTACTTC.

V and J are TRBV14 and TRBJ1-2; D call uncertain. From germline, CDR1 is SGHDN and CDR2 FVKESK. V was clipped by 4 bases and J by 4 bases, with 7 bases between them. This CDR3 is built from 12 residues. The CDR3: CASSLNRYGYTF. CDR3 DNA sequence: TGTGCCAGCAGCCTAAATCGCTATGGCTACACCTTC.